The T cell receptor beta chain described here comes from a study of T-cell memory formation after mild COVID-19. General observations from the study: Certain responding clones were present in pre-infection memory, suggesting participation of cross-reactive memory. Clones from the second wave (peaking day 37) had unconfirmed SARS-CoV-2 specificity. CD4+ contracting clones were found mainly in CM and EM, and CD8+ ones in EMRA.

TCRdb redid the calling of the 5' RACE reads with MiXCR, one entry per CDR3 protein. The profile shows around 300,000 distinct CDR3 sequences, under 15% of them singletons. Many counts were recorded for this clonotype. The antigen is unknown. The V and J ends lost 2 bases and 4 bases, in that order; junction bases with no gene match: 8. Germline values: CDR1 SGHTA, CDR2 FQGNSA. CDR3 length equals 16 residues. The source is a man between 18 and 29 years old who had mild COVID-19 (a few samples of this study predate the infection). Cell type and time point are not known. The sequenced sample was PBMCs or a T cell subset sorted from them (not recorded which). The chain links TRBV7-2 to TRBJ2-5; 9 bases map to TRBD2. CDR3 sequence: CASSLTSGGLVETQYF. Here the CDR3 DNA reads TGTGCCAGCAGCTTAACCAGCGGGGGGCTAGTAGAGACCCAGTACTTC.